The T cell receptor beta chain described here comes from a study of blood T cell repertoires in COVID-19. About the research overall: Spain, Italy and the United States supplied samples that represented acute and convalescent COVID-19. Sample material is recorded as cDNA or gDNA derived from T cells, B-cell-depleted T cells, or PBMCs.

In the source study's methods: It was from reference gene primer amplification that nucleated cell counts were estimated. Clones were sequenced by immunoSEQ multiplex PCR, and TCRdb holds only the in-frame ones, with some missing. V and J calls plus clone size are reproduced from that table; the DNA served to infer D and trimming. This table has a few hundred thousand clones, 85% to 90% appearing once. Germline assignment: CDR1 MGHRA and CDR2 YSYEKL. This CDR3 has 15 amino acids. V lost 1 base, J lost 7 bases, and 6 bases stayed unmatched. Sequencing input: peripheral blood. This receptor was identified in a woman aged 50 to 65 with active or convalescent COVID-19. The chain combines TRBV4-1 with TRBJ1-4, with 7 bases identical to TRBD1. The CDR3 is CASSQGRGGPEKLFF. CDR3 DNA: TGCGCCAGCAGCCAAGGTAGAGGGGGCCCTGAAAAACTGTTTTTT.